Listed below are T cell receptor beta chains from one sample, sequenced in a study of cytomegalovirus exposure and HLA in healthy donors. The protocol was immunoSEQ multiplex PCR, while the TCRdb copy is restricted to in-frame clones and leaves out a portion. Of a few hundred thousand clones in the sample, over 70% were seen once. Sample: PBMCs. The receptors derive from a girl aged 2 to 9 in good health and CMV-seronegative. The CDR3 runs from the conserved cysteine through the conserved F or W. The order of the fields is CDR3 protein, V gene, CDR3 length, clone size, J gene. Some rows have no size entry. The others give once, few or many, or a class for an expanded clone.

cdr3_aa: CASRSREANTEAFF
v_call: TRBV7-9
cdr3_length: 14
clone_size: -
j_call: TRBJ1-1

cdr3_aa: CASSLGLAGTTDTQYF
v_call: TRBV7-6
cdr3_length: 16
clone_size: -
j_call: TRBJ2-3

cdr3_aa: CASSLGGLGETQYF
v_call: TRBV11-3
cdr3_length: 14
clone_size: -
j_call: TRBJ2-5

cdr3_aa: CASSFFPGDNSPLHF
v_call: TRBV7-8
cdr3_length: 15
clone_size: -
j_call: TRBJ1-6

cdr3_aa: CASSQIQGYTEAFF
v_call: TRBV28
cdr3_length: 14
clone_size: -
j_call: TRBJ1-1

cdr3_aa: CASGQPNSNTIYF
v_call: TRBV9
cdr3_length: 13
clone_size: -
j_call: TRBJ1-3

cdr3_aa: CERTSRETQYF
v_call: TRBV20-1
cdr3_length: 11
clone_size: -
j_call: TRBJ2-5

cdr3_aa: CASRWGLGTKAFF
v_call: TRBV6-1
cdr3_length: 13
clone_size: -
j_call: TRBJ1-1

cdr3_aa: CASSFRTMNTEAFF
v_call: TRBV11-3
cdr3_length: 14
clone_size: once
j_call: TRBJ1-1

cdr3_aa: CAISYGQVVTEAFF
v_call: TRBV10-3
cdr3_length: 14
clone_size: few
j_call: TRBJ1-1